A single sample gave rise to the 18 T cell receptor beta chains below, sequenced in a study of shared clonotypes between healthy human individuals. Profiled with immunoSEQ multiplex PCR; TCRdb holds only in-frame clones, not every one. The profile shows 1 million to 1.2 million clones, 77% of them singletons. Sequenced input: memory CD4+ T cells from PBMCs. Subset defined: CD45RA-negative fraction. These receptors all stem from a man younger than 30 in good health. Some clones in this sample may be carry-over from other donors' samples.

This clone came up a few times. The CDR3 bases are TGTGCCAGTAGCGGTCCAGGGGGCTTTAACCAGCCCCAGCATTTT. This sequence encodes CASSGPGGFNQPQHF. V usage is TRBV19 and J usage is TRBJ1-5; TRBD1 matches 8 bases. Germline V lookup: CDR1 LNHDA, CDR2 SQIVND (reference sequence). The CDR3 sequence is 15 residues long. With V trimmed by 6 bases and J by 7 bases, 11 bases remained unmatched.

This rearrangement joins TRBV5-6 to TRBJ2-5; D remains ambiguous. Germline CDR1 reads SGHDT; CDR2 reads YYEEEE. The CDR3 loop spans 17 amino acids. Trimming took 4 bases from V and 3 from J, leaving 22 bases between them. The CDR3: CASSIYSPIPSKETQYF. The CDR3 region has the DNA TGTGCCAGCAGCATATACTCACCGATCCCCTCAAAAGAGACCCAGTACTTC.

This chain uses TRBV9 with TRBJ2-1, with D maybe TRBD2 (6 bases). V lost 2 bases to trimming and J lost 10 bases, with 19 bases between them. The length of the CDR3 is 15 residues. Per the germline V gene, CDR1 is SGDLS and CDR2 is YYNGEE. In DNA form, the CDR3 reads TGTGCCAGCAGCGTTACCGGGACTGGAAGTGCAGAGCAGTTCTTC. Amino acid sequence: CASSVTGTGSAEQFF. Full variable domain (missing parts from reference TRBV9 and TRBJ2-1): DSGVTQTPKHLITATGQRVTLRCSPRSGDLSVYWYQQSLDQGLQFLIQYYNGEERAKGNILERFSAQQFPDLHSELNLSSLELGDSALYFCASSVTGTGSAEQFFGPGTRLTVL.

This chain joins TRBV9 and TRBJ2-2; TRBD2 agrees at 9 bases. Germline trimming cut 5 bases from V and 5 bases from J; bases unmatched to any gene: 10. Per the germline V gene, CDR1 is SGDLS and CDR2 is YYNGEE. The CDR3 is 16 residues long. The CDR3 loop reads CASSLTGTSRTGELFF. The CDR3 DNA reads TGTGCCAGCAGTCTTACCGGGACTAGCAGAACCGGGGAGCTGTTTTTT.

Here the CDR3 reads CSVEISLDNTDTQYF. For the CDR3, the DNA is TGCAGCGTTGAGATATCGTTGGACAACACAGATACGCAGTATTTT. The chain joins TRBV29-1 to TRBJ2-3; TRBD1 might be the D (5 bases). Trimming removed 3 bases from V and 2 bases from J, with 15 bases in between. The CDR3 is 15 amino acids. CDR1 and CDR2 from the germline V gene are SQVTM and ANQGSEA.

DNA of the CDR3: TGTGCCAGCAACCAAGGGAGCAGCAACTATGGCTACACCTTC. Translation: CASNQGSSNYGYTF. The V call is TRBV7-2, the J call TRBJ1-2; D gene uncertain. This CDR3 contains 14 residues. V was trimmed by 7 bases and J by 2 bases, leaving 14 bases between them. From germline, CDR1 is SGHTA and CDR2 FQGNSA.

CDR3 nucleotide sequence: TGTGCCAGCAGCGCCCGCCCGGGACTAGCGGGGTACAATGAGCAGTTCTTC. This encodes CASSARPGLAGYNEQFF. J is TRBJ2-1 and V is TRBV9; 13 nucleotides align to TRBD2. Germline V gene data show CDR1 as SGDLS and CDR2 as YYNGEE. The CDR3 spans 17 residues. Trimming removed 3 bases from V and 4 bases from J; junction bases left unmatched: 7.

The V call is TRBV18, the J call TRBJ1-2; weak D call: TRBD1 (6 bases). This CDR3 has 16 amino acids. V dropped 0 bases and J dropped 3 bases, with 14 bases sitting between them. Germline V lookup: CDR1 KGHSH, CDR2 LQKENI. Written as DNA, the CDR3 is TGTGCCAGCTCACCACCGGGGGCGGGTTCCGACTATGGCTACACCTTC. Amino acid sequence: CASSPPGAGSDYGYTF.

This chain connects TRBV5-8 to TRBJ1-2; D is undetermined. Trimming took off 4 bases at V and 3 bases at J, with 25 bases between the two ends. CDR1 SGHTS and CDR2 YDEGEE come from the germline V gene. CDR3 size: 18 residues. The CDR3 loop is CASSHGRTRGRRDYGYTF. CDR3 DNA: TGTGCCAGCAGCCATGGCCGGACCCGAGGAAGAAGGGACTATGGCTACACCTTC.

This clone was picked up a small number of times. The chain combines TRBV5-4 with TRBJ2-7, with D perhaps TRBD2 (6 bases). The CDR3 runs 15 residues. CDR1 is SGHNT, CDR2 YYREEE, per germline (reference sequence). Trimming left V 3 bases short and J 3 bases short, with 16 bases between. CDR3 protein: CASSSGGGGLYEQYF. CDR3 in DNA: TGTGCCAGCAGCTCCGGTGGGGGAGGTCTCTACGAGCAGTACTTC. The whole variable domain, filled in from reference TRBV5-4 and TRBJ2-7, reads ETGVTQSPTHLIKTRGQQVTLRCSSQSGHNTVSWYQQALGQGPQFIFQYYREEENGRGNFPPRFSGLQFPNYSSELNVNALELDDSALYLCASSSGGGGLYEQYFGPGTRLTVT.

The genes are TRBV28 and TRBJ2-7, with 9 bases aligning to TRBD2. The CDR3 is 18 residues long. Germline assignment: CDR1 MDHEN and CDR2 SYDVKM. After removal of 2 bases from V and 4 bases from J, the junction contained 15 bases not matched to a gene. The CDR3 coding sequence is TGTGCCAGCAGTTTACCCCTACTTGCGGGAGGGCCTAGGTACGAGCAGTACTTC. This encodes CASSLPLLAGGPRYEQYF.

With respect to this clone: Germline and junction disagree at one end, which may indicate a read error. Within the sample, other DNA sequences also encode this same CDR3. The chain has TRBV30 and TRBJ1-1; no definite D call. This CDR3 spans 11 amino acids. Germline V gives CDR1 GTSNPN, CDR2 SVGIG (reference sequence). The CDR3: CAYRENTEAFF. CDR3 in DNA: TGTGCCTATAGAGAGAACACTGAAGCTTTTTTT.

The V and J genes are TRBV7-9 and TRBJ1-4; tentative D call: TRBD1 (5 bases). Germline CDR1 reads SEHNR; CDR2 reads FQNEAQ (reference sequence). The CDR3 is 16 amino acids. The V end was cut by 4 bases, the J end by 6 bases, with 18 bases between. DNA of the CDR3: TGTGCCAGCAGCTCCCTCGGGGGACGAGTAGATGAAAAACTGTTTTTT. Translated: CASSSLGGRVDEKLFF.

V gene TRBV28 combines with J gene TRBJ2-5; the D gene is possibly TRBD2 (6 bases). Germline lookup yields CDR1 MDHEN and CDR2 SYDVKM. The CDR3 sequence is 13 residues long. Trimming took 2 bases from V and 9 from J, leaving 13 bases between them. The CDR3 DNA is TGTGCCAGCAGTTTAGGAGGGCAATCCTCCCAGTACTTC. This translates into CASSLGGQSSQYF.

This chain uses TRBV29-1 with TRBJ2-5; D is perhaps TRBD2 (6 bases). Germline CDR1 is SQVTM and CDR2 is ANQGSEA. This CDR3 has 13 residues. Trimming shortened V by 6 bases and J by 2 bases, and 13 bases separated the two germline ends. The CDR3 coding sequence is TGCAGCGTGCCCGGGACTCCTCAAGAGACCCAGTACTTC. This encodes CSVPGTPQETQYF.

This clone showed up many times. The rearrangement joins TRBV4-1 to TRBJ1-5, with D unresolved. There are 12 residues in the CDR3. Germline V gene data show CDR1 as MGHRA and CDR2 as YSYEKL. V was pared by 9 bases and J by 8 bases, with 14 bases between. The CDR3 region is CASDTLEEPQHF. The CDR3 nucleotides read TGCGCCAGTGACACCCTAGAGGAGCCCCAGCATTTT.

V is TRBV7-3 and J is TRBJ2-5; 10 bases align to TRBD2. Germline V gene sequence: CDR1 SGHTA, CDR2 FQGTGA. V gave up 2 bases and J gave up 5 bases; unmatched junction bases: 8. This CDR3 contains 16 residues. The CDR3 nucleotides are TGTGCCAGCAGCTTAGGGGCTAGCGGGAGTAGCGAGACCCAGTACTTC. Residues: CASSLGASGSSETQYF.

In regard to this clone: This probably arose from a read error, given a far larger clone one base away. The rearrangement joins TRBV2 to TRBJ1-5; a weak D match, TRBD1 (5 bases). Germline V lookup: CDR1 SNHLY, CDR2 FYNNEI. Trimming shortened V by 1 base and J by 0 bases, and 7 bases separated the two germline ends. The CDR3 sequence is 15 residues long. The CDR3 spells CASSEGGLSNQPQHF. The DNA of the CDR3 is TGTGCCAGCAGTGAAGGGGGACTTAGCAATCAGCCCCAGCATTTT.